One sample yielded the 29 T cell receptor beta chains listed below, sequenced in a study of CXCR3-negative and CXCR3-positive naive CD8 T cells. The study's findings and limits: Researchers report that CXCR3-positive naive cells carry more hydrophobic TRB CDR3s than CXCR3-negative naive cells.

These receptors have no known antigen. The study made its TRB cDNA libraries by 5' RACE, adding UMI labels. Using the 5' RACE reads, TCRdb records one entry per CDR3 protein without DNA. The sample table sets out fewer than 90,000 distinct CDR3 sequences. What was sequenced was naive CXCR3+ CD8+ T cells from blood. Subset meaning: CD45RO-CCR7+CD27+CD95- naive CD8+ T cells expressing CXCR3 (TNR3+). Receptors originate from a human donor in good health. Some clones in this sample may be carry-over from other donors' samples.

The CDR3 loop reads CSVEAGEYNEQFF. The V gene is TRBV29-1, the J gene TRBJ2-1; without DNA, the TCRdb call of TRBD1 cannot be checked. CDR3 length equals 13 residues. CDR1 and CDR2 (germline): SQVTM, ANQGSEA.

The chain employs TRBV28 and TRBJ2-5; TCRdb's D call, TRBD1, is unchecked because there is no DNA. From germline, CDR1 is MDHEN and CDR2 SYDVKM. The CDR3 length is 15 residues. The CDR3 reads CASRKSEASGETQYF.

The chain combines TRBV15 with TRBJ1-3; TCRdb names TRBD1, which stays unverified in the absence of DNA. The CDR3 is 14 residues long. CDR1 is LNHNV and CDR2 is YYDKDF in the germline V gene (reference sequence). The CDR3 sequence is CATSRTGSGNTIYF.

This rearrangement joins TRBV12-3 or TRBV12-4 to TRBJ2-2. The CDR3 has 14 amino acids. CDR3 region: CASSFPTDQGELFF.

The V and J genes are TRBV5-6 and TRBJ2-2. CDR3 length: 12 amino acids. Germline CDR1 SGHDT, CDR2 YYEEEE. This chain's CDR3 is CASSLVEGELFF.

This chain connects TRBV24-1 to TRBJ2-1. The CDR3 is 14 amino acids. CDR1 is KGHDR, CDR2 SFDVKD, per germline. The CDR3 spells CATSDLGLNNEQFF.

The chain uses TRBV19 and TRBJ1-1. The CDR3 consists of 14 residues. In germline, CDR1 is LNHDA, CDR2 SQIVND (reference sequence). This CDR3 reads CASSIPELNTEAFF.

The V gene is TRBV29-1, the J gene TRBJ2-1. The germline V gene has CDR1 SQVTM and CDR2 ANQGSEA. This CDR3 has 16 residues. The CDR3: CSVEGTNRSPNNEQFF.

The chain uses TRBV11-2 and TRBJ2-5; TCRdb selects TRBD2, and the lack of DNA leaves this call unchecked. The CDR3 covers 16 residues. Germline values: CDR1 SGHAT, CDR2 FQNNGV. The CDR3 loop reads CASNIRERGDFETQYF.

The chain joins TRBV7-9 to TRBJ2-7; the D gene TCRdb calls, TRBD2, cannot be checked with no DNA. Germline V gives CDR1 SEHNR, CDR2 FQNEAQ (reference sequence). The CDR3 has 12 residues. The CDR3 sequence is CASGGQTGEQYF.

V gene TRBV9 combines with J gene TRBJ2-2; TCRdb calls TRBD2, which cannot be checked without DNA. Germline loops: CDR1 SGDLS, CDR2 YYNGEE. This CDR3 contains 14 residues. CDR3 protein: CASSVGGGTGELFF.

The rearrangement links TRBV28 to TRBJ2-1; TCRdb proposes TRBD1, but this gene call is untestable without DNA. The CDR3 has 15 amino acids. Germline V gene lookup returns CDR1 MDHEN and CDR2 SYDVKM. The CDR3 reads CASSLGASAYNEQFF.

The rearrangement joins TRBV7-9 to TRBJ1-6; TCRdb's assignment of TRBD1 cannot be checked, as there is no DNA. CDR1 and CDR2 from the germline V gene are SEHNR and FQNEAQ (reference sequence). The CDR3 spans 17 residues. The CDR3 region is CASSLSSEGYWNSPLHF.

This chain joins TRBV2 and TRBJ2-7; TCRdb's D gene call, TRBD2, goes unchecked for lack of DNA. This CDR3 is 14 amino acids long. Germline CDR1 is SNHLY and CDR2 is FYNNEI. CDR3: CASREEGGTYEQYF.

The J gene is TRBJ1-2, the V gene TRBV5-1; TCRdb calls TRBD1, which cannot be checked without DNA. The CDR3 runs 14 residues. Germline loops: CDR1 SGHRS, CDR2 YFSETQ. This CDR3 is CASSWTGDNYGYTF.

This chain uses TRBV4-1 with TRBJ2-3; TCRdb names TRBD2, which stays unverified in the absence of DNA. The V gene's germline CDR1 is MGHRA and CDR2 YSYEKL. This CDR3 is built from 17 residues. The CDR3 loop reads CASSHPDSGRPTDTQYF.

The V gene is TRBV29-1, the J gene TRBJ1-2; TCRdb outputs TRBD1, but without DNA this stays unchecked. There are 14 residues in the CDR3. Per germline, CDR1 SQVTM and CDR2 ANQGSEA. CDR3 protein: CSVEEGKGLDGYTF.

The V call is TRBV28, the J call TRBJ2-7; TCRdb selects TRBD2, and the lack of DNA leaves this call unchecked. The CDR3 has 14 residues. The germline CDR1 and CDR2 sequences are MDHEN and SYDVKM. CDR3 protein: CASNPGLSSYEQYF.

This chain links TRBV18 with TRBJ2-5; TCRdb lists TRBD2, though no DNA is available to test this call. Germline loops: CDR1 KGHSH, CDR2 LQKENI. This CDR3 contains 15 residues. The CDR3 reads CASSLTGLTLETQYF.

The V gene is TRBV27, the J gene TRBJ1-6. Germline-derived CDR1 and CDR2 are MNHEY and SMNVEV (reference sequence). CDR3 length equals 13 residues. The CDR3 reads CASSLAVNSPLHF.

This chain connects TRBV20-1 to TRBJ2-7; absent DNA, TCRdb's TRBD1 call cannot be checked. This CDR3 comprises 12 residues. CDR1 is DFQATT, CDR2 SNEGSKA, per germline (reference sequence). The CDR3 is CSARDRYYEQYF.

The chain joins TRBV7-9 to TRBJ2-1; the D call of TRBD1 rests on TCRdb alone, since no DNA is present to check it. In germline, CDR1 is SEHNR, CDR2 FQNEAQ (reference sequence). The CDR3 spans 12 residues. This CDR3 is CASSPLGHEQFF.

The chain joins TRBV27 to TRBJ2-6. The V gene's germline CDR1 is MNHEY and CDR2 SMNVEV (reference sequence). This CDR3 comprises 15 residues. CDR3 loop: CASSLGGAGANVLTF.

The chain links TRBV29-1 to TRBJ2-1; there is no DNA to check the TCRdb D call of TRBD1. Germline-derived CDR1 and CDR2 are SQVTM and ANQGSEA. This CDR3 region has 15 residues. CDR3 residues: CSVDPAWDSYNEQFF.

The V gene is TRBV6-5, the J gene TRBJ2-7; TCRdb returns TRBD1, unconfirmable since there is no DNA. The germline V gene has CDR1 MNHEY and CDR2 SVGAGI. The CDR3 contains 13 residues. This chain's CDR3 is CASSYADNYEQYF.

The chain recombines TRBV5-1 with TRBJ2-1; there is no DNA to check the TCRdb D call of TRBD1. Germline CDR1 reads SGHRS; CDR2 reads YFSETQ. The CDR3 covers 16 residues. The CDR3 protein is CASSLYVAGPYNEQFF. Supplemented by reference TRBV5-1 and TRBJ2-1, the full variable domain reads KAGVTQTPRYLIKTRGQQVTLSCSPISGHRSVSWYQQTPGQGLQFLFEYFSETQRNKGNFPGRFSGRQFSNSRSEMNVSTLELGDSALYLCASSLYVAGPYNEQFFGPGTRLTVL.

J is TRBJ2-5 and V is TRBV28; TCRdb designates TRBD1, a call that cannot be tested without DNA. CDR1 MDHEN and CDR2 SYDVKM come from the germline V gene. The CDR3 length is 14 residues. The CDR3 here is CAITLWGLQETQYF.

This sequence joins TRBV6-6 and TRBJ2-5; TCRdb indicates TRBD1, and absent DNA this call remains unverified. This CDR3 has 16 residues. CDR1 and CDR2 (germline): MNHNY, SVGAGI (reference sequence). This chain's CDR3 is CASSTRDSVFQETQYF.

This chain joins TRBV28 and TRBJ2-7; no DNA is available, so the TRBD1 call from TCRdb remains unchecked. Germline CDR1 reads MDHEN; CDR2 reads SYDVKM. The CDR3 has 16 amino acids. The CDR3 sequence: CASSFIKDRGKWEQYF.